This TCR beta chain is drawn from a study of shared clonotypes between healthy human individuals. Only in-frame clones appear in the TCRdb table, and some are missing; sequencing was by immunoSEQ multiplex PCR. The sample has under 2,500,000 clones, approximately 96% seen once; the top ten hold approximately 0.13%. The sample taken for sequencing was naive CD4+ T cells sorted from blood. The subset denotes: CD45RA+ positively selected. The source of this sequence is a man aged 18 to 35 in good health.

The CDR3 loop reads CASSYIPDNNSPLHF. The CDR3 region has the DNA TGTGCCAGCAGCTATATCCCGGACAATAATTCACCCCTCCACTTT. The chain is built from TRBV11-2 and TRBJ1-6; possible D gene TRBD1, 5 bases. The CDR3 is 15 amino acids. Looked up from germline, CDR1 is SGHAT and CDR2 is FQNNGV. V gave up 4 bases and J gave up 5 bases, with 12 bases separating them.